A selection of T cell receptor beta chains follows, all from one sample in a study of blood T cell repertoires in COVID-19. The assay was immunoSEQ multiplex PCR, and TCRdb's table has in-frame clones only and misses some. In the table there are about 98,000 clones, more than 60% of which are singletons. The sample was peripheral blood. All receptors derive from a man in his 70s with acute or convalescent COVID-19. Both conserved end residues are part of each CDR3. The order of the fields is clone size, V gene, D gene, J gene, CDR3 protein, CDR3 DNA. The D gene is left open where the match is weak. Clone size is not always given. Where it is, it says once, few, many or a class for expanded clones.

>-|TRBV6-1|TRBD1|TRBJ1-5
CASSEKGRGRDQPQHF
TGTGCCAGCAGTGAAAAAGGCAGGGGGCGCGATCAGCCCCAGCATTTT
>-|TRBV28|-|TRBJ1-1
CASSLRPSETEAFF
TGTGCCAGCAGTTTACGTCCCTCGGAGACTGAAGCTTTCTTT
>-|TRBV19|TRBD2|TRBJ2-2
CASIPQGTSGTGELFF
TGTGCCAGTATTCCACAAGGGACTAGCGGGACCGGGGAGCTGTTTTTT
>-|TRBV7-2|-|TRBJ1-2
CASSLAAGQQDYGYTF
TGTGCCAGCAGCTTAGCGGCCGGACAGCAAGACTATGGCTACACCTTC
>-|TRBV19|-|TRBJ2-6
CASRRRDIASSGANVLTF
TGTGCCAGTCGGCGCCGGGACATTGCTTCCTCTGGGGCCAACGTCCTGACTTTC
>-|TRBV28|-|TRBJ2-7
CASSLLGGGRYF
TGTGCCAGCAGCCTTCTGGGGGGGGGCCGGTACTTC
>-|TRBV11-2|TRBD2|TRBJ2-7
CASSPRPSSSGLGYEQYF
TGTGCCAGCAGCCCCAGGCCTTCTTCTAGCGGGTTGGGCTACGAGCAGTACTTC
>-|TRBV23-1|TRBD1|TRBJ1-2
CASSQSDREDYGYTF
TGCGCCAGCAGTCAATCGGACAGGGAGGACTATGGCTACACCTTC
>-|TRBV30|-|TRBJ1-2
CASPTLRIANYGYTF
TGTGCCTCTCCTACCCTACGTATAGCTAACTATGGCTACACCTTC
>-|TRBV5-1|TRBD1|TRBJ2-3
CASSIAGGADTQYF
TGCGCCAGCAGTATTGCAGGGGGCGCAGATACGCAGTATTTT
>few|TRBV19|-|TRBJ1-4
CASIFRDRGIRPDEKLFF
TGTGCCAGTATTTTCCGGGACCGCGGGATCAGACCTGATGAAAAACTGTTTTTT
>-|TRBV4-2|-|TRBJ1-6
CASSQQSSPQPLHF
TGTGCCAGCAGCCAACAGTCCAGTCCCCAGCCCCTCCACTTT
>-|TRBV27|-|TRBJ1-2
CASSLYGNYGYTF
TGTGCCAGCAGTTTATACGGGAACTATGGCTACACCTTC
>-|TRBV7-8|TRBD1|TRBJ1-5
CASSLEDRGYQPQHF
TGTGCCAGCAGCTTAGAGGACAGGGGGTATCAGCCCCAGCATTTT
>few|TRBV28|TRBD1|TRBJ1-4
CASSSGTGVTNEKLFF
TGTGCCAGCAGTTCCGGGACAGGGGTTACTAATGAAAAACTGTTTTTT
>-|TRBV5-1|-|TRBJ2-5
CASSLAPNQETQYF
TGCGCCAGCAGCTTGGCCCCCAATCAAGAGACCCAGTACTTC
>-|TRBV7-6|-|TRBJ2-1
CASSPRGGSYNEQFF
TGTGCCAGCAGCCCCCGAGGTGGCTCCTACAATGAGCAGTTCTTC
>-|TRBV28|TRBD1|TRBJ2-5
CASSFIPGQGGETQYF
TGTGCCAGCAGTTTCATACCGGGACAGGGAGGCGAGACCCAGTACTTC
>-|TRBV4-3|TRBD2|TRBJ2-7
CASSQAFSSGASSYEQYF
TGCGCCAGCAGCCAAGCCTTCTCTAGCGGGGCGAGCTCCTACGAGCAGTACTTC
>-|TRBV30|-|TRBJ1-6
CAWRVGGSSYNSPLHF
TGTGCCTGGAGAGTCGGAGGGAGCTCCTATAATTCACCCCTCCACTTT
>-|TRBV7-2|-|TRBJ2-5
CASSYQQGDGETQYF
TGTGCCAGCAGCTATCAACAGGGAGATGGAGAGACCCAGTACTTC
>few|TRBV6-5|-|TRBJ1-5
CASSYLPPGQNRAQHF
TGTGCCAGCAGTTACTTGCCCCCGGGACAAAATAGGGCGCAGCATTTT
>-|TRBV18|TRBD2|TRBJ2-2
CASSPRVAGDTGELFF
TGTGCCAGCTCACCACGGGTAGCGGGGGACACCGGGGAGCTGTTTTTT
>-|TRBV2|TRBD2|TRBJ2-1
CASSEVRGTSGSITRFF
TGTGCCAGCAGTGAAGTGCGCGGGACTAGCGGGAGTATAACTCGGTTCTTC
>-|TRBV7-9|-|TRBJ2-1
CASSLVRGGLSSYNEQFF
TGTGCCAGCAGCTTAGTGAGGGGAGGACTAAGCTCCTACAATGAGCAGTTCTTC
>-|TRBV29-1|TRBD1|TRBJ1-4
CSVGTASNEKLFF
TGCAGCGTCGGGACAGCCTCTAATGAAAAACTGTTTTTT
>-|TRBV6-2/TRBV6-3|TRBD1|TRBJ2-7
CASSSPRDRASYEQYF
TGTGCCAGCAGCTCGCCCCGGGACAGGGCCTCCTACGAGCAGTACTTC
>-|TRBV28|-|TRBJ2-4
CASTKRDFKNIQYF
TGTGCCAGCACCAAGAGGGACTTCAAAAACATTCAGTACTTC
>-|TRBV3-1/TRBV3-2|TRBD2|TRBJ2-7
CASSQGGLAGVGEQYF
TGTGCCAGCAGCCAAGGCGGACTAGCGGGAGTAGGTGAGCAGTACTTC
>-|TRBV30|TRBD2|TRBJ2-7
CAWSPGGSGRSEQYF
TGTGCCTGGAGCCCGGGGGGTAGCGGGAGATCTGAGCAGTACTTC
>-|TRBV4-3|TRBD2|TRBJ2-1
CASSSLAGANNEQFF
TGCGCCAGCAGCTCACTAGCGGGCGCGAACAATGAGCAGTTCTTC
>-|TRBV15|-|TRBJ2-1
CATSREGGVNYNEQFF
TGTGCCACCAGCAGAGAGGGGGGAGTGAATTACAATGAGCAGTTCTTC
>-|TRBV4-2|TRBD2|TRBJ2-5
CASSPRLAGGPGQETQYF
TGTGCCAGCAGCCCCCGACTAGCGGGAGGGCCGGGTCAAGAGACCCAGTACTTC
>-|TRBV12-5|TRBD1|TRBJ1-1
CASGSTGENTEAFF
TGTGCTAGTGGTAGCACAGGGGAGAACACTGAAGCTTTCTTT
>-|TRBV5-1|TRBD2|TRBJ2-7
CASHDRASGRYEQYF
TGCGCCAGCCACGACCGGGCTAGCGGGAGGTACGAGCAGTACTTC
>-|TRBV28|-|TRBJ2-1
CASSFGDFGNGGRNEQFF
TGTGCCAGCAGCTTCGGCGATTTCGGGAACGGGGGACGCAATGAGCAGTTCTTC
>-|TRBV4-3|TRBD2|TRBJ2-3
CASSQALLAGGFTDTQYF
TGCGCCAGCAGCCAAGCCCTCCTAGCGGGAGGCTTCACAGATACGCAGTATTTT
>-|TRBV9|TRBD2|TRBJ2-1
CASSRGGSSSGSNEQFF
TGTGCCAGCAGCCGCGGGGGTAGCAGTAGTGGTTCCAATGAGCAGTTCTTC
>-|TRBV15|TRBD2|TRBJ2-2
CATSRGPGGSTGELFF
TGTGCCACCAGCAGAGGACCGGGAGGGTCGACCGGGGAGCTGTTTTTT
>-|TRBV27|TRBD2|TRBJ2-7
CASSFSGGAGEQYF
TGTGCCAGCAGTTTTTCCGGGGGGGCGGGAGAGCAGTACTTC
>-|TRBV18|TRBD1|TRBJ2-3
CASSPRRQGVTDTQYF
TGTGCCAGCTCACCGAGGCGACAGGGGGTCACAGATACGCAGTATTTT
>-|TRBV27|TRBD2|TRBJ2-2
CASRPAGENTGELFF
TGTGCCAGCCGGCCAGCGGGAGAAAACACCGGGGAGCTGTTTTTT
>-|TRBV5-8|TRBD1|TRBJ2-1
CASGDRGSSYNEQFF
TGTGCCAGCGGGGACAGGGGCTCCTCCTACAATGAGCAGTTCTTC
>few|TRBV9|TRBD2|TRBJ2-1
CASSEALAGGRNNEQFF
TGTGCCAGCAGCGAGGCCTTAGCGGGAGGGAGGAACAATGAGCAGTTCTTC
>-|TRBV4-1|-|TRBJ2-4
CASSQWDRGTVNIQYF
TGCGCCAGCAGCCAATGGGATCGGGGGACCGTAAACATTCAGTACTTC
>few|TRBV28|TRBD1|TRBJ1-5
CASSLVGQGNNQPQHF
TGTGCCAGCAGTTTGGTGGGACAGGGGAATAATCAGCCCCAGCATTTT
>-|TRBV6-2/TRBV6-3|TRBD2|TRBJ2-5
CASSLGLAGGGTQYF
TGTGCCAGCAGTTTGGGACTAGCGGGGGGAGGGACCCAGTACTTC
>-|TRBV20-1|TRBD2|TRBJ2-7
CSAGEGVEQYF
TGCAGTGCTGGGGAGGGAGTTGAGCAGTACTTC
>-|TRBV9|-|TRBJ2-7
CASSAGYEQYF
TGTGCCAGCAGCGCAGGCTACGAGCAGTACTTC